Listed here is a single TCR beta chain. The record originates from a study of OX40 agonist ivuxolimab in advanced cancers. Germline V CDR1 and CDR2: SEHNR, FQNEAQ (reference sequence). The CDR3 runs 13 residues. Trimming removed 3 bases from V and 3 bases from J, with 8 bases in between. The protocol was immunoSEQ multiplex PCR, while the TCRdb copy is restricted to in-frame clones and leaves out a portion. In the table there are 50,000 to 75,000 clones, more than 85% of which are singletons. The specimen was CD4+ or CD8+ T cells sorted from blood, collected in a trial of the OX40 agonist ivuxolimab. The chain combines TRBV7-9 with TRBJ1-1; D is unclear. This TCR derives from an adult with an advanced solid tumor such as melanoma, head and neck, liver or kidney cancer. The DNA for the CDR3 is TGTGCCAGCAGCTTTATGGCGGACACTGAAGCTTTCTTT. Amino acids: CASSFMADTEAFF.